The 21 T cell receptor beta chains below were found in one sample sequenced in a study of a mutant IDH1 vaccine in newly diagnosed glioma. The time point is: week 23, last vaccination. Every vaccination contained 300 ug of the mutant IDH1 20-mer peptide and was paired with topical imiquimod. Assay used: immunoSEQ multiplex PCR; TCRdb lists only in-frame clones, some missing. The sample yields 35,000 to 40,000 clones, approximately 80% seen once. For these receptors, no antigen is known. The sample was PBMCs, taken from a glioma patient whose treatment included an IDH1 peptide vaccine. These receptors all come from a man aged 40-49 years with glioma.

V usage is TRBV7-2 and J usage is TRBJ1-2, with D possibly being TRBD1 (6 bases). V was shortened by 5 bases and J by 3 bases, with 13 bases between the two germline ends. This CDR3 is 14 amino acids long. Looked up from germline, CDR1 is SGHTA and CDR2 is FQGNSA. CDR3 in DNA: TGTGCCAGCAGCCCCCCGACAGGATACTATGGCTACACCTTC. This sequence encodes CASSPPTGYYGYTF.

V gene TRBV28 combines with J gene TRBJ1-2, with a weak D call TRBD1 (5 bases). This CDR3 has 14 amino acids. V was cut by 10 bases and J by 4 bases, with 19 bases left in between. Germline CDR1 MDHEN, CDR2 SYDVKM. The DNA for the CDR3 is TGTGCCACCTCGAAAGGGGTTGTGGGCTATGGCTACACCTTC. Its protein product is CATSKGVVGYGYTF.

The chain is built from TRBV4-2 and TRBJ1-2, with D possibly being TRBD1 (6 bases). Trimming took 4 bases from V and 6 from J, leaving 12 bases between them. Germline V gives CDR1 LGHNA, CDR2 YNFKEQ. The CDR3 is made up of 13 amino acids. In DNA, the CDR3 is TGTGCCAGCAGCCGACAGGAATTGGATGGCTACACCTTC. Translated: CASSRQELDGYTF.

This chain connects TRBV28 to TRBJ1-6; a weak D match, TRBD1 (5 bases). Trimming removed 5 bases at V and 10 bases at J, with 18 bases between. CDR3 length: 15 residues. The germline CDR1 and CDR2 sequences are MDHEN and SYDVKM. The CDR3 reads CASSTRTGGKSPLHF. The CDR3, as DNA: TGTGCCAGCAGTACCCGAACGGGGGGAAAGTCACCCCTCCACTTT.

The chain links TRBV29-1 to TRBJ1-5; the D gene is possibly TRBD1 (6 bases). Germline values: CDR1 SQVTM, CDR2 ANQGSEA. The ends were cut back, 4 bases at V and 5 bases at J, with 12 bases in the middle. The length of the CDR3 is 13 residues. CDR3 region: CSVVGGADQPQHF. DNA of the CDR3: TGCAGCGTTGTGGGGGGCGCCGATCAGCCCCAGCATTTT. Filled out from reference TRBV29-1 and TRBJ1-5, the complete variable domain reads SAVISQKPSRDICQRGTSLTIQCQVDSQVTMMFWYRQQPGQSLTLIATANQGSEATYESGFVIDKFPISRPNLTFSTLTVSNMSPEDSSIYLCSVVGGADQPQHFGDGTRLSIL.

The rearrangement links TRBV11-2 to TRBJ2-7, with D possibly being TRBD1 (6 bases). There are 13 residues in the CDR3. The V gene's germline CDR1 is SGHAT and CDR2 FQNNGV. V lost 5 bases and J lost 1, with 9 bases in between. CDR3 protein: CASSRDTSYEQYF. In DNA form, the CDR3 reads TGTGCCAGCAGCAGGGACACGTCCTACGAGCAGTACTTC.

V gene TRBV7-9 combines with J gene TRBJ1-4; TRBD1 might be the D (6 bases). The CDR3 is 14 residues long. Germline CDR1 SEHNR, CDR2 FQNEAQ (reference sequence). Trimming left V 10 bases short and J 3 bases short, with 15 bases between. The CDR3 DNA reads TGTGCCACCGCACCGGACAGTCCTAATGAAAAACTGTTTTTT. Amino acids: CATAPDSPNEKLFF.

This clone was found a few times. The chain joins TRBV28 to TRBJ1-2; D is unclear. Germline CDR1 reads MDHEN; CDR2 reads SYDVKM. CDR3 length equals 13 residues. Between the trimmed V and J ends, which lost 6 bases and 2 bases, there was a span of 10 bases. CDR3 in amino acids: CASSPQLNYGYTF. In DNA, the CDR3 is TGTGCCAGCAGCCCACAGCTAAACTATGGCTACACCTTC.

This clone showed up just once. The V call is TRBV6-5, the J call TRBJ1-1; tentative D call: TRBD1 (6 bases). CDR1 MNHEY and CDR2 SVGAGI come from the germline V gene. Trimming pared 0 bases from V and 3 bases from J, leaving 14 bases between. The CDR3 is 16 amino acids. The CDR3 DNA sequence: TGTGCCAGCAGTTACTCGCAGGGGCGGCTGGACACTGAAGCTTTCTTT. This sequence encodes CASSYSQGRLDTEAFF.

The chain uses TRBV4-2 and TRBJ2-3; 8 bases fit TRBD2. The germline CDR1 and CDR2 sequences are LGHNA and YNFKEQ. Losses at the gene ends were 0 bases for V and 2 bases for J; bases not matched to a gene: 7. The length of the CDR3 is 17 residues. The CDR3 nucleotides are TGTGCCAGCAGCCAAGAGGCGAGCGGGGGACCCACAGATACGCAGTATTTT. Protein: CASSQEASGGPTDTQYF.

The gene calls are TRBV2 and TRBJ2-7; 8 bases are shared with TRBD2. V lost 8 bases and J lost 2; bases outside the gene matches: 11. CDR1 and CDR2 (germline): SNHLY, FYNNEI. There are 15 residues in the CDR3. The CDR3 DNA reads TGTGCCAGCGACCCCCCCAGCGGGAGACCCTACGAGCAGTACTTC. This encodes CASDPPSGRPYEQYF.

The genes are TRBV7-9 and TRBJ1-2; D not certain. Trimming pared 5 bases from V and 4 bases from J, leaving 5 bases between. The CDR3 is 11 amino acids. CDR1 is SEHNR and CDR2 is FQNEAQ in the germline V gene (reference sequence). DNA for the CDR3: TGTGCCAGCAGCCCAACCTATGGCTACACCTTC. As protein: CASSPTYGYTF.

The chain employs TRBV7-9 and TRBJ1-3, with D possibly TRBD1 on 5 matching bases. V lost 1 base and J lost 0, with 10 bases in between. Germline V gives CDR1 SEHNR, CDR2 FQNEAQ (reference sequence). The CDR3 totals 16 residues. The DNA for the CDR3 is TGTGCCAGCAGCTTAGGACCAGGGAGCTCTGGAAACACCATATATTTT. Its protein is CASSLGPGSSGNTIYF.

This clone was counted only a few times. The J gene is TRBJ2-1, the V gene TRBV18; 8 bases are a match to TRBD2. CDR1 is KGHSH and CDR2 is LQKENI in the germline V gene. Germline trimming cut 3 bases from V and 9 bases from J; bases unmatched to any gene: 7. The CDR3 is 14 residues long. CDR3 region: CASSPSGGPSEQFF. The CDR3 DNA follows: TGTGCCAGCTCACCCTCGGGAGGGCCTTCTGAGCAGTTCTTC.

V gene TRBV10-3 combines with J gene TRBJ2-2, with 9 bases aligning to TRBD2. V shed 5 bases, J shed 4 bases, and the junction held 5 bases outside the gene matches. Germline lookup yields CDR1 ENHRY and CDR2 SYGVKD. The CDR3 runs to 15 residues. The CDR3 protein is CAISPREGVTGELFF. DNA for the CDR3: TGTGCCATCAGTCCGCGGGAGGGGGTCACCGGGGAGCTGTTTTTT.

V is TRBV7-9 and J is TRBJ1-2; the D gene is possibly TRBD1 (5 bases). CDR1 is SEHNR, CDR2 FQNEAQ, per germline (reference sequence). The ends were cut back, 5 bases at V and 2 bases at J, with 15 bases in the middle. The CDR3 runs 15 residues. The CDR3: CASSAPGLLNYGYTF. The CDR3 bases are TGTGCCAGCAGCGCCCCGGGACTTCTGAACTATGGCTACACCTTC. Full variable domain (rest looked up from reference TRBV7-9 and TRBJ1-2): DTGVSQNPRHKITKRGQNVTFRCDPISEHNRLYWYRQTLGQGPEFLTYFQNEAQLEKSRLLSDRFSAERPKGSFSTLEIQRTEQGDSAMYLCASSAPGLLNYGYTFGSGTRLTVV.

The chain links TRBV7-8 to TRBJ2-3; 15 nucleotides line up with TRBD2. CDR1 and CDR2 from the germline V gene are SGHVS and FQNEAQ. This CDR3 has 18 amino acids. Germline trimming cut 5 bases from V and 2 bases from J; bases unmatched to any gene: 8. DNA for the CDR3: TGTGCCAGCAGCCTCGGGACTAGCGGGGGGTACTTCACAGATACGCAGTATTTT. Translation gives CASSLGTSGGYFTDTQYF.

The chain joins TRBV5-5 to TRBJ2-1; 11 bases agree with TRBD2. The CDR3 totals 17 residues. Per germline, CDR1 SGHKS and CDR2 YYEKEE (reference sequence). V shed 0 bases, J shed 6 bases, and the junction held 8 bases outside the gene matches. The DNA for the CDR3 is TGTGCCAGCAGCTTGGGCCCAACTAGCGGGAGACCCAATGAGCAGTTCTTC. Amino acids: CASSLGPTSGRPNEQFF.

The rearrangement uses TRBV5-4 and TRBJ1-5; D gene ambiguous. The ends were cut back, 0 bases at V and 10 bases at J, with 8 bases in the middle. There are 12 residues in the CDR3. Germline CDR1 and CDR2: SGHNT and YYREEE (reference sequence). CDR3 nucleotide sequence: TGTGCCAGCAGCTTGGAGATTGGACCCCAGCATTTT. Translating it yields CASSLEIGPQHF.

The J gene is TRBJ2-7, the V gene TRBV28, with a weak D call TRBD2 (6 bases). CDR3 length: 14 amino acids. Germline CDR1 reads MDHEN; CDR2 reads SYDVKM. Trimming cost V 11 bases and J 3 bases, with 20 bases left between them. CDR3 bases: TGTGCCTCTGCCCCTTGGGACTCTATCTACGAGCAGTACTTC. This codes for CASAPWDSIYEQYF.

The chain recombines TRBV29-1 with TRBJ2-1, with no clear D. Germline V gene sequence: CDR1 SQVTM, CDR2 ANQGSEA. The CDR3 is made up of 12 amino acids. V gave up 5 bases and J gave up 5 bases, with 10 bases separating them. CDR3 sequence (DNA): TGCAGCGTTATGAAGACTGACAATGAGCAGTTCTTC. It yields the protein CSVMKTDNEQFF.